This T cell receptor (beta chain) was sequenced for a study of control samples from healthy donors and cancer patients. Germline assignment: CDR1 KGHDR and CDR2 SFDVKD. The CDR3 is made up of 14 amino acids. Trimming removed 5 bases from V and 8 bases from J, with 17 bases in between. The repertoire was sequenced with immunoSEQ multiplex PCR; TCRdb's copy has only in-frame clones and lacks some. The sample yields 110,000 to 150,000 clones, over 90% seen once. What was sequenced was PBMCs. The chain has TRBV24-1 and TRBJ1-2, with TRBD1 as a possible D gene (5 bases). This sequence was found in a man aged 55-75 years with colorectal cancer. CDR3 residues: CATSGGPGTVGYTF. In DNA, the CDR3 is TGTGCCACCAGTGGGGGTCCAGGGACGGTCGGCTACACCTTC.